The 15 T cell receptor beta chains below all came from one sample that was sequenced in a study of breast tumors, draining lymph nodes, adjacent tissues. Breast cancer patients provided tissue from their axillary draining lymph nodes. TCRdb re-derived calls from the multiplex PCR reads in MiXCR, one entry per CDR3 protein. Of about 110,000 distinct CDR3 sequences listed, more than 30% are singletons. Sequenced input: axillary lymph node tissue. The receptors were sampled from a female donor with breast cancer. Some clones in this sample may be carry-over from other donors' samples.

With respect to this clonotype: A single base separates this from a much larger clone, so it may be a read error. The genes are TRBV20-1 and TRBJ2-2; maybe TRBD1 (5 bases). Trimming removed 5 bases at V and 5 bases at J, with 9 bases between. The germline V gene encodes CDR1 DFQATT and CDR2 SNEGSKA (reference sequence). The CDR3 is made up of 12 amino acids. The CDR3 spells CSALRGTGELFF. DNA of the CDR3: TGCAGTGCTTTAAGGGGAACCGGGGAGCTGTTTTTT.

This chain links TRBV12-3 or TRBV12-4 with TRBJ1-6; weak D call: TRBD1 (5 bases). The V end was cut by 3 bases, the J end by 15 bases, with 21 bases between. This CDR3 has 15 amino acids. CDR3 loop: CASSLGRPPLLRLHF. The CDR3 nucleotides read TGTGCCAGCAGTTTGGGACGGCCCCCCCTCCTCCGCCTCCACTTT.

Only a few counts were recorded for this clonotype. Being one base from a much bigger clone, this may be a read error. Lacking the conserved final phenylalanine or tryptophan, this CDR3 likely reflects a read error. V gene TRBV4-1 combines with J gene TRBJ2-1; 10 nucleotides line up with TRBD2. Per the germline V gene, CDR1 is MGHRA and CDR2 is YSYEKL. The CDR3 has 16 amino acids. Trimming took 2 bases from V and 6 from J; bases not matched to a gene: 7. CDR3 bases: TGCGCCAGCAGCCAAATTGCTAGCGGGGGATTCAATGAGCAGTTCCTC. It specifies CASSQIASGGFNEQFL.

This clonotype occurred a few times. This chain links TRBV6-5 with TRBJ2-1; 12 positions match TRBD2. The ends lost 5 bases at V and 6 bases at J; junction bases unmatched: 8. This CDR3 contains 16 residues. The V gene's germline CDR1 is MNHEY and CDR2 SVGAGI. The DNA of the CDR3 is TGTGCCAGCAGTCCACAAGCTAGCGGGAGGGCCAATGAGCAGTTCTTC. Translated: CASSPQASGRANEQFF.

On this clonotype: An end of the junction does not agree with germline; a read error may underlie this. This chain links TRBV20-1 with TRBJ2-7, with a weak D call TRBD1 (5 bases). The CDR3 has 12 amino acids. Germline-derived CDR1 and CDR2 are DFQATT and SNEGSKA (reference sequence). The CDR3 is CSANRQSYEPYF. In DNA, the CDR3 is TGCAGTGCCAATAGACAGAGCTACGAGCCGTACTTC.

This clonotype was counted at least ten times. V is TRBV27 and J is TRBJ2-5; 13 nucleotides align to TRBD2. CDR1 is MNHEY, CDR2 SMNVEV, per germline (reference sequence). The CDR3 runs 17 residues. The V segment lost 4 bases and the J segment 4 bases; nucleotides outside the gene matches: 9. CDR3 loop: CASSSRLAGGKGETQYF. The CDR3 coding sequence is TGTGCCAGCAGTTCCAGACTAGCGGGGGGCAAGGGAGAGACCCAGTACTTC.

Many counts were recorded for this clonotype. The chain has TRBV15 and TRBJ1-6, with no clear D. V was cut by 3 bases and J by 1 base, with 10 bases left in between. The CDR3 totals 16 residues. CDR1 and CDR2 (germline): LNHNV, YYDKDF (reference sequence). As DNA, the CDR3 is TGTGCCACCAGCAGGGCCGGACGGTCCTATAATTCACCCCTCCACTTT. This translates into CATSRAGRSYNSPLHF.

This clonotype was detected ten times or more. The genes are TRBV7-8 and TRBJ1-2; D perhaps matches TRBD1 (5 bases). Germline lookup yields CDR1 SGHVS and CDR2 FQNEAQ. V lost 5 bases and J 1 base, leaving 14 bases between the germline ends. CDR3 length: 15 residues. CDR3 residues: CASSADGGFNYGYTF. The DNA of the CDR3 is TGTGCCAGCAGCGCGGACGGGGGGTTTAACTATGGCTACACCTTC.

The chain employs TRBV5-1 and TRBJ1-3; a possible D gene is TRBD1 (6 bases). The V and J ends lost 1 base and 0 bases respectively, with 11 bases between them. The CDR3 runs 16 residues. Germline V gene lookup returns CDR1 SGHRS and CDR2 YFSETQ. In DNA form, the CDR3 reads TGCGCCAGCAGCTTGAAGGGGGGGGGCTCTGGAAACACCATATATTTT. It translates to CASSLKGGGSGNTIYF.

This chain connects TRBV2 to TRBJ1-4; TRBD1 agrees at 7 bases. Germline V gives CDR1 SNHLY, CDR2 FYNNEI. V gave up 6 bases and J gave up 6 bases; unmatched junction bases: 10. This CDR3 has 15 residues. CDR3 sequence reads: CASRAETGRYEKLFF. DNA of the CDR3: TGTGCCAGCAGGGCAGAGACAGGGAGGTATGAAAAACTGTTTTTT.

The table lists this clonotype with many counts. This chain uses TRBV7-8 with TRBJ2-7, with 9 bases matching TRBD2. Per germline, CDR1 SGHVS and CDR2 FQNEAQ. The CDR3 contains 15 residues. Trimming cost V 2 bases and J 5 bases; bases outside gene matches: 7. The CDR3 DNA follows: TGTGCCAGCAGCTTAAATAGCGGGGGCGTCCACGAGCAGTACTTC. Encoded protein: CASSLNSGGVHEQYF.

This clonotype occurred many times. The CDR3 here is CASSFSRGAYEQYF. As DNA, the CDR3 is TGTGCCAGCAGTTTTTCGAGGGGCGCGTACGAGCAGTACTTC. The gene calls are TRBV12-3 or TRBV12-4 and TRBJ2-7; D tentatively reads TRBD1 or TRBD2 (5 bases each). With 3 bases removed from V and 4 bases from J, the gap between germline ends came to 13 bases. The CDR3 sequence is 14 residues long.

This clonotype is a singleton in its sample. The CDR3 DNA reads as TGTGCCAGCAACCGGGACAGGACCTACGAGCAGTACTTC. Protein sequence: CASNRDRTYEQYF. The V call is TRBV6-1, the J call TRBJ2-7, with 8 positions matching TRBD1. Germline V CDR1 and CDR2: MNHNS, SASEGT. The CDR3 has 13 amino acids. V was pared by 7 bases and J by 2 bases, with 4 bases of the junction left unmatched.

Ten or more counts support this clonotype. The rearrangement joins TRBV6-5 to TRBJ1-6; D may be TRBD1 (6 bases). V lost 7 bases and J lost 6, with 13 bases in between. CDR3 length equals 14 residues. The germline CDR1 and CDR2 sequences are MNHEY and SVGAGI. The CDR3, as DNA: TGTGCCAGCAATCCGGGACACCTTAATTCACCCCTCCACTTT. Translation gives CASNPGHLNSPLHF.

Notes on this clonotype: Sequence at one end of the junction differs from germline and may be a read error. This sequence joins TRBV5-4 and TRBJ2-7, with a possible D match to TRBD2 (7 bases). CDR1 is SGHNT and CDR2 is YYREEE in the germline V gene (reference sequence). This CDR3 is 17 amino acids long. CDR3 region: CASSLGGGHYSSHEQYF. The CDR3 nucleotides read TGTGCCAGCAGCCTGGGGGGGGGACACTATAGCTCCCACGAGCAGTACTTC.